This TCR beta chain was sequenced during a study of CD8+CD57+ T cells in acquired aplastic anemia. The overall study: Sorted cells (CD4+ and CD8+) yielded DNA amounts that averaged about 3.1 ug. Healthy-donor CD4+ cells averaged roughly 11 million reads. Whole-study results and caveats: In CD8+ cells, Simpson's diversity showed no significant difference between patients and controls. The study identified almost 30 CD8+ CDR3 sequences shared by patients and controls.

This clonotype was counted many times. As yet, its antigen is unknown. CDR3 and TCR beta VDJ profiling relied on a genomic DNA template. TCRdb re-called the reads through MiXCR, storing one row per CDR3 protein. The data contain about 110,000 distinct CDR3 sequences, approximately 48% of them singletons. The receptor was isolated from a human donor in good health, serving as a control. Sample: sorted CD4+, CD8+, or CD8+CD57+ T cells (not recorded which) from PBMCs.

CDR3 region: CASSHATLNYGYTF. The CDR3 bases are TGTGCCAGCAGCCATGCAACCCTTAACTATGGCTACACCTTC. The rearrangement uses TRBV3-1 and TRBJ1-2; D gene uncertain. Per germline, CDR1 LGHDT and CDR2 YNNKEL (reference sequence). CDR3 length equals 14 residues. V lost 3 bases, J lost 1 base, and 9 bases lay in between. Looking up the rest from reference TRBV3-1 and TRBJ1-2 gives the full variable domain: DTAVSQTPKYLVTQMGNDKSIKCEQNLGHDTMYWYKQDSKKFLKIMFSYNNKELIINETVPNRFSPKSPDKAHLNLHINSLELGDSAVYFCASSHATLNYGYTFGSGTRLTVV.